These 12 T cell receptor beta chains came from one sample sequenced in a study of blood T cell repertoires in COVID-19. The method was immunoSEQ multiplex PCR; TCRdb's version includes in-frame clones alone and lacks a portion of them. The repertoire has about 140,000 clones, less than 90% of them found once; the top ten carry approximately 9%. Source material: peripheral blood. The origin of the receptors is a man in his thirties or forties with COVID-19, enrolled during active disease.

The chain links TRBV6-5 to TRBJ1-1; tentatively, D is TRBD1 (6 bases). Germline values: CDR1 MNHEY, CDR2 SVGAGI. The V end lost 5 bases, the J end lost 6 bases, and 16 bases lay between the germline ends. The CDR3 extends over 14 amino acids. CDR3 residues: CASSPGTSRSEAFF. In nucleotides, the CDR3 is TGTGCCAGCAGTCCTGGGACATCAAGGTCTGAAGCTTTCTTT.

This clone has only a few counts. The CDR3 spells CASSEDGNNSPLHF. For the CDR3, the DNA is TGTGCCAGCAGTGAGGACGGGAATAATTCACCCCTCCACTTT. The rearrangement links TRBV6-4 to TRBJ1-6, with D uncertain. Germline V lookup: CDR1 MRHNA, CDR2 SNTAGT. V was trimmed by 3 bases and J by 5 bases, leaving 8 bases between them. The CDR3 is 14 residues long.

The CDR3 reads CASSPAGQGPRVNTIYF. CDR3 nucleotides: TGTGCCAGCTCACCTGCCGGACAGGGGCCTCGGGTGAACACCATATATTTT. The chain links TRBV18 to TRBJ1-3; 9 bases map to TRBD1. Per germline, CDR1 KGHSH and CDR2 LQKENI. The CDR3 is 17 residues long. J was trimmed by 7 bases and V by 3 bases; bases with no gene match: 13.

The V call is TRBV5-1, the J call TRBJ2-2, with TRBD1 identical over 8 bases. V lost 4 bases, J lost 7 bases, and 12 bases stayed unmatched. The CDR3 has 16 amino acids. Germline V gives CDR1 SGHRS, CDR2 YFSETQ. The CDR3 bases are TGCGCCAGCAGCCGAAGAGGACAGGGCGGTGGCGGGGAGCTGTTTTTT. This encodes CASSRRGQGGGGELFF.

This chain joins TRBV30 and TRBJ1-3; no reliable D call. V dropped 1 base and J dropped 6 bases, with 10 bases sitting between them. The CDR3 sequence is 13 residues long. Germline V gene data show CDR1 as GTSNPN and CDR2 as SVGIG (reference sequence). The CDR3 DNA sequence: TGTGCCTGGAGTGCGGCAGGTCAAAACACCATATATTTT. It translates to CAWSAAGQNTIYF.

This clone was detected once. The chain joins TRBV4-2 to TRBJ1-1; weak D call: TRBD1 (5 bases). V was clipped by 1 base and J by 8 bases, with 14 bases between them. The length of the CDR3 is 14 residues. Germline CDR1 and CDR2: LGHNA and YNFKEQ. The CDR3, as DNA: TGTGCCAGCAGCCAAGGGGTAAGGGAGGGGGAAGCTTTCTTT. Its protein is CASSQGVREGEAFF.

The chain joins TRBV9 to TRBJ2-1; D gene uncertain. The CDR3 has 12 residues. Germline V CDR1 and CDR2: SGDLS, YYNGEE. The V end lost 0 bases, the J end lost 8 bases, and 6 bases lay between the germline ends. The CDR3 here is CASSVEEYEQFF. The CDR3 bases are TGTGCCAGCAGCGTAGAAGAGTATGAGCAGTTCTTC.

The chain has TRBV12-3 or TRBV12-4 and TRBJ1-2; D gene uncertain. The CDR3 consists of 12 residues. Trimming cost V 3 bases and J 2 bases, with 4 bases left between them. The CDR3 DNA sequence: TGTGCCAGCAGTTTGACAAACTATGGCTACACCTTC. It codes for CASSLTNYGYTF.

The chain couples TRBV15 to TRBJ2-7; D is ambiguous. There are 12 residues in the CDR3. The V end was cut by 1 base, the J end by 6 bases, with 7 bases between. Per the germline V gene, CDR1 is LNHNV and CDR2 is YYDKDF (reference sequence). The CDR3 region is CATSRGSGEQYF. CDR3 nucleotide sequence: TGTGCCACCAGCAGAGGCTCAGGCGAGCAGTACTTC.

CDR3 sequence reads: CASSLEFANTGELFF. Written as DNA, the CDR3 is TGTGCCAGCAGTTTGGAGTTCGCGAACACCGGGGAGCTGTTTTTT. The J gene is TRBJ2-2, the V gene TRBV28; unclear D gene. V lost 3 bases and J 0 bases, leaving 8 bases between the germline ends. This CDR3 contains 15 residues. Germline CDR1 is MDHEN and CDR2 is SYDVKM.

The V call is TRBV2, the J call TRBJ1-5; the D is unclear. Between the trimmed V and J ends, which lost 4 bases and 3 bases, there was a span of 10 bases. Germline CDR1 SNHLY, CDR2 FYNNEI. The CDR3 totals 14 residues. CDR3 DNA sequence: TGTGCCAGCAGTGGTACGGGTCCCAATCAGCCCCAGCATTTT. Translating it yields CASSGTGPNQPQHF.

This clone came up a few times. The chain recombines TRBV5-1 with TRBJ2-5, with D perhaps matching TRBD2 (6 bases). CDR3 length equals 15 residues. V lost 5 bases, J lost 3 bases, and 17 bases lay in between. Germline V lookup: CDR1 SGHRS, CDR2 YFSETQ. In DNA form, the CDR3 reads TGCGCCAGCAGATTCAGCGCGGGGATCGAAGAGACCCAGTACTTC. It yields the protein CASRFSAGIEETQYF.